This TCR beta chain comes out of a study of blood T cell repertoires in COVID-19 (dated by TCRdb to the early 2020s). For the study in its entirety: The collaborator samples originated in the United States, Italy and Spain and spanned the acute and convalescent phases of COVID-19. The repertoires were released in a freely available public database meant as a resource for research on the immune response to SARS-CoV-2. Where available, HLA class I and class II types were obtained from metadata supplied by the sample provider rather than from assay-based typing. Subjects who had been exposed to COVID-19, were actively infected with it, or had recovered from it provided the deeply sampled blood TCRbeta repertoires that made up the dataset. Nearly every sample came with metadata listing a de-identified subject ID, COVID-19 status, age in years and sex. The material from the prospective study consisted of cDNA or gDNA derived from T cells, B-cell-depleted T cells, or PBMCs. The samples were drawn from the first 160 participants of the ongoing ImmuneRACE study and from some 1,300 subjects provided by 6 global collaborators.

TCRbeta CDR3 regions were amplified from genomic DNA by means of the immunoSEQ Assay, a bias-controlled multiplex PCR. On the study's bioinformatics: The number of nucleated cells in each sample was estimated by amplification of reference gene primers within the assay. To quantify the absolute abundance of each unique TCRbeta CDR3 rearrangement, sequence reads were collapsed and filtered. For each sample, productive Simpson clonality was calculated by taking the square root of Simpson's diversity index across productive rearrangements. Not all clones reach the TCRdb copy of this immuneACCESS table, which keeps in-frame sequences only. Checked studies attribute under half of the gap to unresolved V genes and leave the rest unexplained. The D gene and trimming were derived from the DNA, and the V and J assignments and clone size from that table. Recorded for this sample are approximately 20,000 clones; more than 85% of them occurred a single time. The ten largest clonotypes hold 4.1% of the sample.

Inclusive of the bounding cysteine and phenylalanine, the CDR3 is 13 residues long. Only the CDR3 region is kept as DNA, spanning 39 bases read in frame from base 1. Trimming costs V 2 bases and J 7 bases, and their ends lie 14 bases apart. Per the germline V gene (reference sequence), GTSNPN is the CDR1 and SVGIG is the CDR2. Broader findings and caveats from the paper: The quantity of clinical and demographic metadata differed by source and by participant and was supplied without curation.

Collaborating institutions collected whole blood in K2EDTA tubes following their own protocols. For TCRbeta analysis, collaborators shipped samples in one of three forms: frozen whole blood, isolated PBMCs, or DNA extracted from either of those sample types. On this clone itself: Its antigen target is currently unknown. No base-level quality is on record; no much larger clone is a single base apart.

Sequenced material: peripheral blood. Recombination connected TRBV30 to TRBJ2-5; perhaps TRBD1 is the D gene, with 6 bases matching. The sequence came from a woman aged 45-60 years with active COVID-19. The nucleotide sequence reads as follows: TGTGCCTGGAGTTCCAACAGGGAAACGACCCAGTACTTC. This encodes CAWSSNRETTQYF.